These 28 T cell receptor beta chains came from one sample sequenced in a study of Graves' ophthalmopathy and Graves' hyperthyroidism. Amplification targeted the TCR beta CDR3 regions, with RNA transcripts as the source material. Second-round multiplex PCR came after first-round RT-PCR with HTBI primers. TCRdb reprocessed the multiplex PCR reads via MiXCR and lists one record per CDR3 protein. The table has about 370,000 distinct CDR3 sequences, approximately 18% seen once. Material for sequencing was peripheral blood. The receptors stem from an adult woman with stable Graves' hyperthyroidism.

This clonotype occurred a few times. V is TRBV6-1 and J is TRBJ2-3; 8 nucleotides align to TRBD1. Trimming took 6 bases from V and 7 from J; bases not matched to a gene: 3. The CDR3 runs to 12 residues. Germline-derived CDR1 and CDR2 are MNHNS and SASEGT. CDR3 DNA sequence: TGTGCCAGCAGAGACAGGGGTTATACGCAGTATTTT. Amino acids: CASRDRGYTQYF.

This clonotype was recorded at least ten times. This chain connects TRBV9 to TRBJ2-2; D might be TRBD1 or TRBD2, each matching 5 bases. Trimming took 2 bases from V and 7 from J, leaving 15 bases between them. This CDR3 spans 15 amino acids. Germline-derived CDR1 and CDR2 are SGDLS and YYNGEE. The CDR3 sequence is CASSVLRAEDGELFF. CDR3 DNA: TGTGCCAGCAGCGTCCTCAGGGCGGAGGACGGGGAGCTGTTTTTT.

A few counts support this clonotype. The chain is built from TRBV28 and TRBJ2-1; the match to TRBD2 covers 9 bases. Germline values: CDR1 MDHEN, CDR2 SYDVKM. The ends lost 6 bases at V and 4 bases at J; junction bases unmatched: 4. This CDR3 is built from 14 residues. CDR3 nucleotides: TGTGCCAGCAGCGTAGCGGGGGCATACAATGAGCAGTTCTTC. Amino acid sequence: CASSVAGAYNEQFF.

This clonotype was detected many times. The chain uses TRBV6-2 or TRBV6-3 and TRBJ2-7, with no clear D. Germline CDR1 MNHEY, CDR2 SVGEGT. The V and J ends lost 6 bases and 7 bases respectively, with 10 bases between them. The CDR3 consists of 11 residues. The CDR3 loop reads CASSPPVEQYF. The DNA for the CDR3 is TGTGCCAGCAGCCCCCCGGTGGAGCAGTACTTC.

This clonotype was detected once. The J gene is TRBJ1-2, the V gene TRBV12-3 or TRBV12-4, with D maybe TRBD1 (5 bases). Trimming removed 5 bases at V and 7 bases at J, with 14 bases between. The CDR3 loop spans 13 amino acids. CDR3: CASSSRDGGGYTF. The CDR3 DNA follows: TGTGCCAGCAGTAGCCGGGACGGTGGTGGCTACACCTTC.

This clonotype showed up many times. The chain carries TRBV7-9 and TRBJ1-5; weak D call: TRBD1 (5 bases). Germline lookup yields CDR1 SEHNR and CDR2 FQNEAQ (reference sequence). CDR3 length: 13 amino acids. V gave up 4 bases and J gave up 4 bases, with 8 bases separating them. CDR3 residues: CASSWGENQPQHF. CDR3 DNA sequence: TGTGCCAGCAGCTGGGGGGAAAATCAGCCCCAGCATTTT.

This clonotype showed up many times. CDR3: CASSVPDVENIQYF. The CDR3 DNA reads as TGTGCCAGCAGTGTCCCGGACGTCGAAAACATTCAGTACTTC. The chain links TRBV2 to TRBJ2-4; D not certain. The CDR3 has 14 amino acids. V was cut by 4 bases and J by 5 bases, with 12 bases left in between. CDR1 is SNHLY, CDR2 FYNNEI, per germline.

This clonotype was observed many times. This chain links TRBV15 with TRBJ2-7, with D perhaps TRBD2 (6 bases). Per the germline V gene, CDR1 is LNHNV and CDR2 is YYDKDF (reference sequence). This CDR3 is built from 15 residues. V gave up 5 bases and J gave up 3 bases, with 17 bases separating them. In DNA form, the CDR3 reads TGTGCCACCAGCTCATCCTGGGACTCCTTCTACGAGCAGTACTTC. Its translation is CATSSSWDSFYEQYF. Based on the CDR3 plus reference TRBV15 and TRBJ2-7, the full variable domain is DAMVIQNPRYQVTQFGKPVTLSCSQTLNHNVMYWYQQKSSQAPKLLFHYYDKDFNNEADTPDNFQSRRPNTSFCFLDIRSPGLGDTAMYLCATSSSWDSFYEQYFGPGTRLTVT.

There are many counts of this clonotype. The rearrangement links TRBV2 to TRBJ1-2; D is unclear. Germline V gene lookup returns CDR1 SNHLY and CDR2 FYNNEI. The CDR3 is 13 amino acids. Trimming stripped 3 bases from V and 7 bases from J, with 12 bases between. The CDR3 DNA is TGTGCCAGCAGTGACGTTGGAGTTTTTGGCTACACCTTC. It codes for CASSDVGVFGYTF.

At least ten counts were recorded for this clonotype. This sequence joins TRBV20-1 and TRBJ2-2; 10 nucleotides match TRBD2. After removal of 4 bases from V and 3 bases from J, the junction contained 2 bases not matched to a gene. Germline values: CDR1 DFQATT, CDR2 SNEGSKA (reference sequence). CDR3 length equals 14 residues. This CDR3 is CSANSGRYTGELFF. The CDR3 DNA sequence: TGCAGTGCTAATAGCGGGAGGTACACCGGGGAGCTGTTTTTT.

In its sample, this clonotype was seen many times. The chain employs TRBV7-2 and TRBJ2-7, with D possibly TRBD1 on 5 matching bases. CDR1 and CDR2 from the germline V gene are SGHTA and FQGNSA. Trimming cost V 1 base and J 3 bases, with 13 bases left between them. The CDR3 runs to 15 residues. The CDR3 loop is CASSLGTRAVYEQYF. CDR3 bases: TGTGCCAGCAGCTTAGGCACCAGGGCGGTCTACGAGCAGTACTTC.

This clonotype appeared many times. CDR3 sequence reads: CASSPLLRREAHEQYF. The CDR3 DNA reads TGTGCCAGCAGTCCACTCTTACGGCGGGAGGCCCACGAGCAGTACTTC. V gene TRBV12-3 or TRBV12-4 combines with J gene TRBJ2-7; 8 bases are shared with TRBD2. V was pared by 5 bases and J by 5 bases, with 14 bases of the junction left unmatched. CDR3 length equals 16 residues.

The chain recombines TRBV29-1 with TRBJ2-7, with D perhaps matching TRBD1 (5 bases). Deletions cut 5 bases from V and 1 base from J, with 12 bases between. This CDR3 spans 13 amino acids. In germline, CDR1 is SQVTM, CDR2 ANQGSEA. The CDR3 reads CSVLRDLSYEQYF. CDR3 DNA: TGCAGCGTTCTCAGGGATTTATCCTACGAGCAGTACTTC.

The table lists this clonotype with many counts. This chain links TRBV12-3 or TRBV12-4 with TRBJ2-4; TRBD2 agrees at 13 bases. V gave up 6 bases and J gave up 14 bases; unmatched junction bases: 7. The CDR3 is made up of 13 amino acids. The CDR3 sequence: CASRPPTSGRKYF. CDR3 DNA sequence: TGTGCCAGCAGACCACCGACTAGCGGGAGGAAGTACTTC.

In DNA form, the CDR3 reads TGTGCCAGCAGTTCCTTTGTTGGGACACAGAACCTAAACACTGAAGCTTTCTTT. Translated: CASSSFVGTQNLNTEAFF. This chain connects TRBV27 to TRBJ1-1, with TRBD1 as a possible D gene (6 bases). There are 18 residues in the CDR3. V was trimmed by 4 bases and J by 2 bases, leaving 23 bases between them. From germline, CDR1 is MNHEY and CDR2 SMNVEV (reference sequence).

In this sample, this clonotype turned up a few times. A much bigger clone sits one base away, suggesting this may be a read error. The V and J genes are TRBV7-2 and TRBJ1-6; a weak D match, TRBD1 (5 bases). The CDR3 has 16 amino acids. V lost 2 bases and J lost 14, with 22 bases in between. Germline V gene data show CDR1 as SGHTA and CDR2 as FQGNSA. The CDR3 DNA sequence: TGTGCCAGCAGCTTATCCGGGGCAGGGATTCGGCGGGCCCTCCACTTT. Encoded protein: CASSLSGAGIRRALHF.

This clonotype came up many times. This chain joins TRBV20-1 and TRBJ1-6; 8 bases agree with TRBD1. Trimming at V came to 6 bases and at J to 7 bases, leaving 8 bases not matched to a gene. Germline CDR1 reads DFQATT; CDR2 reads SNEGSKA (reference sequence). The CDR3 contains 14 residues. CDR3 protein: CSACGQGGNSPLHF. The CDR3 DNA reads TGCAGTGCCTGCGGACAGGGCGGAAATTCACCCCTCCACTTT.

This clonotype was detected many times. The rearrangement links TRBV12-3 or TRBV12-4 to TRBJ2-5; 11 positions match TRBD2. Trimming at V came to 4 bases and at J to 2 bases, leaving 3 bases not matched to a gene. This CDR3 has 15 amino acids. CDR3 loop: CASSSSGRLQETQYF. CDR3 nucleotides: TGTGCCAGCAGTTCTAGCGGGAGGCTTCAAGAGACCCAGTACTTC.

This clonotype was recorded a few times. The chain uses TRBV19 and TRBJ2-6, with TRBD1 matching 7 bases. The CDR3 length is 18 residues. The germline V gene encodes CDR1 LNHDA and CDR2 SQIVND (reference sequence). V trimming: 6 bases; J trimming: 0 bases; junction bases outside the gene matches: 11. The CDR3: CASRETGSGYSGANVLTF. The CDR3 DNA reads as TGTGCCAGTAGAGAGACAGGGTCGGGGTACTCTGGGGCCAACGTCCTGACTTTC.

Ten or more counts support this clonotype. This chain joins TRBV11-2 and TRBJ1-1, with a tentative D call TRBD1 (5 bases). CDR3 length: 16 residues. The V gene lost 5 bases and the J gene lost 4 bases, with 20 bases spanning the gap. Germline values: CDR1 SGHAT, CDR2 FQNNGV. CDR3 sequence reads: CASSTYGADNPTEAFF. As DNA, the CDR3 is TGTGCCAGCAGCACCTACGGGGCTGACAACCCCACTGAAGCTTTCTTT.

This clonotype was recorded many times. The genes are TRBV27 and TRBJ2-7; 7 bases map to TRBD1. Germline assignment: CDR1 MNHEY and CDR2 SMNVEV (reference sequence). J lost 1 base, V lost 4 bases, and 10 bases had no gene match. There are 16 residues in the CDR3. In DNA form, the CDR3 reads TGTGCCAGCAGTTCCTCTATGGGACAGAGATCCTACGAGCAGTACTTC. It yields the protein CASSSSMGQRSYEQYF.

On this clonotype: A much more abundant neighbour one base away suggests this may be a read error. The rearrangement links TRBV5-1 to TRBJ2-5; 8 bases match TRBD1. Germline V CDR1 and CDR2: SGHRS, YFSETQ. The CDR3 length is 13 residues. This chain's CDR3 is CVTRSGTGETQYF. The CDR3 DNA reads TGCGTCACGAGATCAGGGACAGGAGAGACCCAGTACTTC.

The V call is TRBV27, the J call TRBJ1-1; a weak D match, TRBD1 (5 bases). CDR1 and CDR2 from the germline V gene are MNHEY and SMNVEV (reference sequence). The CDR3 extends over 14 amino acids. Trimming shortened V by 4 bases and J by 3 bases, and 12 bases separated the two germline ends. The CDR3 DNA reads TGTGCCAGCAGTTGGGGGGACCTGGACACTGAAGCTTTCTTT. This translates into CASSWGDLDTEAFF.

This clonotype has ten or more counts. The rearrangement uses TRBV20-1 and TRBJ2-7; 7 nucleotides agree with TRBD2. The trim removed 1 base at V and 3 bases at J, leaving 6 bases unmatched. The germline V gene encodes CDR1 DFQATT and CDR2 SNEGSKA (reference sequence). The CDR3 runs to 14 residues. In DNA form, the CDR3 reads TGCAGTGCTAGAGTTGGGGGGGGAGGCTACGAGCAGTACTTC. This gives the protein CSARVGGGGYEQYF.

Ten or more counts support this clonotype. V gene TRBV28 combines with J gene TRBJ2-4; TRBD1 or TRBD2 may be the D gene (5 bases each). V was clipped by 1 base and J by 10 bases, with 14 bases between them. The CDR3 has 14 residues. The germline gives CDR1 MDHEN, CDR2 SYDVKM. The CDR3 nucleotides read TGTGCCAGCAGTTTATCCGGGGCTTTAAATATTCAGTACTTC. Its protein product is CASSLSGALNIQYF.

The V call is TRBV6-2 or TRBV6-3, the J call TRBJ2-2, with TRBD1 matching 7 bases. V trimming: 1 base; J trimming: 1 base; junction bases outside the gene matches: 6. The CDR3 is 17 amino acids. Germline loops: CDR1 MNHEY, CDR2 SVGEGT. DNA for the CDR3: TGTGCCAGCAGTTACTGGTTCTACAGGGGGAACACCGGGGAGCTGTTTTTT. This codes for CASSYWFYRGNTGELFF.

This clonotype occurred many times. The V and J genes are TRBV10-3 and TRBJ2-7; 10 bases are shared with TRBD2. The V segment lost 0 bases and the J segment 3 bases; nucleotides outside the gene matches: 8. CDR1 is ENHRY and CDR2 is SYGVKD in the germline V gene. The CDR3 sequence is 17 residues long. CDR3 coding DNA: TGTGCCATCAGTGAGTCTACTAGCGGGACACAATACTACGAGCAGTACTTC. Amino acids: CAISESTSGTQYYEQYF.

This clonotype was seen at least ten times. This chain links TRBV4-1 with TRBJ1-1; D is perhaps TRBD1 (6 bases). The length of the CDR3 is 15 residues. V gave up 0 bases and J gave up 3 bases, with 11 bases separating them. The germline gives CDR1 MGHRA, CDR2 YSYEKL. The CDR3 sequence: CASSQELWTDTEAFF. CDR3 sequence (DNA): TGCGCCAGCAGCCAAGAATTGTGGACAGACACTGAAGCTTTCTTT.